This T cell receptor (beta chain) was identified in a study of blood T cell repertoires in COVID-19. About the study: COVID-19 samples, acute and convalescent, were from the United States, Italy and Spain. T cells, B-cell-depleted T cells, or PBMCs supplied cDNA or gDNA.

Germline V gene sequence: CDR1 SNHLY, CDR2 FYNNEI. CDR3 length: 14 amino acids. Trimming removed 6 bases from V and 5 bases from J; junction bases left unmatched: 8. Original handling: Nucleated cell counts were estimated from reference gene primer amplification. The table came from immunoSEQ multiplex PCR; TCRdb's copy has only in-frame clones and leaves some out. That table is the source of V, J and clone size, and D and trimming were worked out from the DNA. The sample lists about 64,000 clones; around 80% were seen once. Patients from Seattle were sampled longitudinally, starting during active infection.

Sequencing used peripheral blood. The gene calls are TRBV2 and TRBJ2-3; TRBD1 aligns across 7 bases. The receptor comes from a man aged 60 to 69 with COVID-19, enrolled during active disease. CDR3 DNA sequence: TGTGCCAGCAGGAGACAGGGCATTGGAGATACGCAGTATTTT. Its translation: CASRRQGIGDTQYF.